These 15 T cell receptor beta chains were all obtained from the same sample, sequenced in a study of blood T cell repertoires in COVID-19 (dated by TCRdb to 2018 to 2020). To prepare the library, the immunoSEQ multiplex PCR assay was applied. TCRdb limited this immuneACCESS table to in-frame rearrangements with V and J called. A share of clones is missing; checked studies link under half to unresolved V genes, and the rest is unexplained. The sample data list about 240,000 clones, and around nine tenths of these were observed just once. Together, the top ten hold over 4% of the sample. The sample was PBMCs or T cells enriched from blood (not recorded which). Source of these receptors: a woman aged 30 to 39 who had recovered from COVID-19.

The chain combines TRBV9 with TRBJ1-1; D may be TRBD1 (5 bases). In germline, CDR1 is SGDLS, CDR2 YYNGEE. This CDR3 is built from 17 residues. V gave up 4 bases and J gave up 6 bases, with 25 bases separating them. CDR3: CASSSRPVIGRVPEAFF. The CDR3 DNA reads as TGTGCCAGCAGCTCCCGACCGGTCATAGGCAGGGTCCCTGAAGCTTTCTTT.

The chain combines TRBV6-2 or TRBV6-3 with TRBJ2-1; 8 bases agree with TRBD2. This CDR3 comprises 16 residues. Germline CDR1 and CDR2: MNHEY and SVGEGT. The trim removed 2 bases at V and 8 bases at J, leaving 11 bases unmatched. DNA for the CDR3: TGTGCCAGCAGTTACAATGGAGCGGGAGCGGGATATGAGCAGTTCTTC. It encodes CASSYNGAGAGYEQFF.

The gene calls are TRBV19 and TRBJ2-7; a possible D gene is TRBD1 (6 bases). The CDR3 covers 16 residues. The germline V gene has CDR1 LNHDA and CDR2 SQIVND (reference sequence). V shed 3 bases and J shed 3 bases, with 18 bases lying between them. As DNA, the CDR3 is TGTGCCAGTAGTATTGGTATAAGACAGGTCCTCTACGAGCAGTACTTC. Amino acid sequence: CASSIGIRQVLYEQYF.

V is TRBV7-9 and J is TRBJ2-2, with 7 bases that match TRBD1. CDR1 is SEHNR and CDR2 is FQNEAQ in the germline V gene (reference sequence). This CDR3 is built from 12 residues. V trimming: 11 bases; J trimming: 6 bases; junction bases outside the gene matches: 6. The CDR3 spells CALRGGPGELFF. The CDR3 DNA follows: TGTGCCCTCCGAGGGGGCCCCGGGGAGCTGTTTTTT.

V usage is TRBV28 and J usage is TRBJ1-5; no firm D call. V was pared by 6 bases and J by 6 bases, with 15 bases between. CDR3 length: 14 amino acids. The V gene's germline CDR1 is MDHEN and CDR2 SYDVKM. CDR3 nucleotide sequence: TGTGCCAGCAGGAGCGGGGTTACTCGTCAGCCCCAGCATTTT. Amino acid sequence: CASRSGVTRQPQHF.

This clone has a handful of counts. The chain employs TRBV28 and TRBJ2-7; the D is unclear. Germline loops: CDR1 MDHEN, CDR2 SYDVKM. The CDR3 is 13 residues long. V lost 2 bases to trimming and J lost 10 bases, with 15 bases between them. The CDR3 sequence is CASSLTSASRQYF. DNA of the CDR3: TGTGCCAGCAGTTTAACCAGCGCGTCTAGACAGTACTTC. Full variable domain (remainder filled in from reference TRBV28 and TRBJ2-7): DVKVTQSSRYLVKRTGEKVFLECVQDMDHENMFWYRQDPGLGLRLIYFSYDVKMKEKGDIPEGYSVSREKKERFSLILESASTNQTSMYLCASSLTSASRQYFGPGTRLTVT.

This clone has a handful of counts. The V and J genes are TRBV6-2 or TRBV6-3 and TRBJ2-7; D is unclear. V lost 5 bases and J lost 3, with 8 bases in between. Germline CDR1 is MNHEY and CDR2 is SVGEGT. This CDR3 is built from 12 residues. CDR3 sequence reads: CASSPRFYEQYF. CDR3 bases: TGTGCCAGCAGTCCCCGGTTCTACGAGCAGTACTTC.

This chain uses TRBV5-1 with TRBJ1-2; D possibly corresponds to TRBD1 (6 bases). The CDR3 loop spans 15 amino acids. CDR1 and CDR2 (germline): SGHRS, YFSETQ. Trimming cost V 0 bases and J 7 bases, with 16 bases left between them. The CDR3 DNA is TGCGCCAGCAGCTTGGAGGGGACAACTGACCGTGGCTACACCTTC. It translates to CASSLEGTTDRGYTF.

The rearrangement links TRBV19 to TRBJ1-1; 7 positions match TRBD1. The CDR3 totals 14 residues. Germline V gene sequence: CDR1 LNHDA, CDR2 SQIVND (reference sequence). Trimming removed 4 bases from V and 6 bases from J; junction bases left unmatched: 8. The CDR3 sequence is CASSKFRGRAEAFF. The CDR3 coding sequence is TGTGCCAGTAGTAAGTTTAGGGGGCGCGCTGAAGCTTTCTTT.

The rearrangement uses TRBV9 and TRBJ2-5; 12 nucleotides align to TRBD2. This CDR3 has 16 amino acids. The germline CDR1 and CDR2 sequences are SGDLS and YYNGEE. J gave up 4 bases and V 0 bases, and 4 bases lay outside the gene matches. The CDR3 DNA sequence: TGTGCCAGCAGCGTAGCTAGCGGGAGGGCCGGAGAGACCCAGTACTTC. Translated: CASSVASGRAGETQYF.

On this clone itself: Other DNA sequences from this sample encode an identical CDR3 as well. The V and J genes are TRBV28 and TRBJ2-3; 9 bases fit TRBD2. Per germline, CDR1 MDHEN and CDR2 SYDVKM. J was trimmed by 2 bases and V by 3 bases; bases with no gene match: 3. The CDR3 runs to 15 residues. This CDR3 reads CASSLLAGNTDTQYF. Written as DNA, the CDR3 is TGTGCCAGCAGTTTGCTAGCGGGGAACACAGATACGCAGTATTTT.

J is TRBJ2-3 and V is TRBV2; 7 bases are a match to TRBD2. Germline assignment: CDR1 SNHLY and CDR2 FYNNEI. This CDR3 region has 18 residues. Trimming at V came to 7 bases and at J to 2 bases, leaving 18 bases not matched to a gene. This chain's CDR3 is CASTDLILARTNTDTQYF. The CDR3 region has the DNA TGTGCCAGCACCGACCTCATACTAGCGAGGACGAACACAGATACGCAGTATTTT.

The CDR3 region is CASSLALAELYNEQFF. CDR3 nucleotide sequence: TGCGCCAGCAGCTTGGCCTTAGCGGAGCTCTACAATGAGCAGTTCTTC. The chain combines TRBV5-1 with TRBJ2-1; D may be TRBD2 (6 bases). Per the germline V gene, CDR1 is SGHRS and CDR2 is YFSETQ. The length of the CDR3 is 16 residues. The V end was cut by 0 bases, the J end by 3 bases, with 13 bases between.

The chain couples TRBV2 to TRBJ2-1; a weak D match, TRBD2 (6 bases). V was cut by 8 bases and J by 4 bases, with 15 bases left in between. Looked up from germline, CDR1 is SNHLY and CDR2 is FYNNEI. The CDR3 covers 14 residues. The CDR3 here is CASPSGSLYNEQFF. Here the CDR3 DNA reads TGTGCCAGCCCCTCCGGGAGTCTTTACAATGAGCAGTTCTTC.

This clone was recorded only once. V and J are TRBV5-1 and TRBJ1-2; 7 bases are shared with TRBD1. The germline CDR1 and CDR2 sequences are SGHRS and YFSETQ. V was pared by 0 bases and J by 6 bases, with 5 bases of the junction left unmatched. This CDR3 region has 14 residues. CDR3 DNA sequence: TGCGCCAGCAGCTTGGTCGACAGGGTGGATGGCTACACCTTC. This encodes CASSLVDRVDGYTF.